These 6 T cell receptor beta chains came from one sample sequenced in a study of T cell responses to AZD1222 COVID-19 vaccine. Sequencing used immunoSEQ multiplex PCR; TCRdb keeps in-frame clones, though not all of them. The data hold under 150,000 clones, with 80% to 95% observed a single time. The starting material was peripheral blood, obtained 28 days after the second AZD1222 dose. The receptor source for this set is an adult who received the AZD1222 COVID-19 vaccine.

This chain uses TRBV11-3 with TRBJ1-3; D not certain. Germline assignment: CDR1 SGHNT and CDR2 YENEEA. This CDR3 region has 15 residues. V lost 5 bases and J lost 0, with 11 bases in between. DNA of the CDR3: TGTGCCAGCAGCCCATGGGGAGGCTCTGGAAACACCATATATTTT. Translated: CASSPWGGSGNTIYF.

The rearrangement joins TRBV3-1 (or the pseudogene TRBV3-2) to TRBJ2-1, with D hard to call. In germline, CDR1 is LGHDT, CDR2 YNNKEL (reference sequence). This CDR3 has 12 amino acids. The germline V and J ends were trimmed by 1 base and 14 bases, with 12 bases remaining between them. CDR3 residues: CASSQAVGMKFF. The CDR3 DNA follows: TGTGCCAGCAGCCAAGCGGTGGGAATGAAGTTCTTC.

The chain joins TRBV5-1 to TRBJ2-1; TRBD2 might be the D (5 bases). Trimming shortened V by 0 bases and J by 4 bases, and 11 bases separated the two germline ends. Germline V gene lookup returns CDR1 SGHRS and CDR2 YFSETQ. This CDR3 contains 15 residues. The CDR3 here is CASSLGPGYYNEQFF. The DNA for the CDR3 is TGCGCCAGCAGCTTGGGTCCGGGATATTACAATGAGCAGTTCTTC.

The chain is built from TRBV28 and TRBJ1-2, with 8 bases aligning to TRBD1. Germline-derived CDR1 and CDR2 are MDHEN and SYDVKM. V was clipped by 6 bases and J by 4 bases; unmatched bases: 7. The CDR3 contains 14 residues. This chain's CDR3 is CASSSDRVTYGYTF. CDR3 bases: TGTGCCAGCAGCTCGGACAGGGTTACCTATGGCTACACCTTC.

The genes are TRBV11-3 and TRBJ2-7; 7 nucleotides agree with TRBD1. The CDR3 totals 16 residues. V lost 5 bases, J lost 6 bases, and 16 bases stayed unmatched. Germline loops: CDR1 SGHNT, CDR2 YENEEA. This CDR3 is CASSPRHGTVPGEQYF. Written as DNA, the CDR3 is TGTGCCAGCAGCCCCCGGCACGGGACAGTTCCCGGCGAGCAGTACTTC.

The V call is TRBV6-5, the J call TRBJ2-5; a weak D match, TRBD1 (7 bases). The CDR3 is 13 amino acids. Germline V lookup: CDR1 MNHEY, CDR2 SVGAGI. V was trimmed by 10 bases and J by 5 bases, leaving 17 bases between them. CDR3 nucleotides: TGTGCCACCTCCAGGGGGGAGAAGGAGACCCAGTACTTC. Residues: CATSRGEKETQYF.